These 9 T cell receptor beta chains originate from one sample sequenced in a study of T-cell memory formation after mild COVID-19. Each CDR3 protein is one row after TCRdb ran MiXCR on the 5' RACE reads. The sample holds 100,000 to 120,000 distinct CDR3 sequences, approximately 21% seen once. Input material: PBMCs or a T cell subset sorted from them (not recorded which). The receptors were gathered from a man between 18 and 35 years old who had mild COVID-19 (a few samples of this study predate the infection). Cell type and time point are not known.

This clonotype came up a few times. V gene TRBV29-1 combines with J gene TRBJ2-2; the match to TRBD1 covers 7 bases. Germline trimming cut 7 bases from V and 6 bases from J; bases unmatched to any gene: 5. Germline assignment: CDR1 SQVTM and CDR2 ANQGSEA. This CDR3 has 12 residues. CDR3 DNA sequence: TGCAGCGCGCCCCAGGGGGCCGGGGAGCTGTTTTTT. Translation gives CSAPQGAGELFF.

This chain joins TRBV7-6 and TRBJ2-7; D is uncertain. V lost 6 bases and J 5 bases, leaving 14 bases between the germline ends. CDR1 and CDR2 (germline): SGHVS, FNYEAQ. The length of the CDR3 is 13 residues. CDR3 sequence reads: CASSSVGIDEQYF. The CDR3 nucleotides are TGTGCCAGCAGTTCCGTGGGGATTGACGAGCAGTACTTC.

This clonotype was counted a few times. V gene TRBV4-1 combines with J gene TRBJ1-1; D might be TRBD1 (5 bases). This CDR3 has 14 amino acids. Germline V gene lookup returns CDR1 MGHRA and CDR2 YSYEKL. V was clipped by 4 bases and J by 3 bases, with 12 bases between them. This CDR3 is CASSRGEGYTEAFF. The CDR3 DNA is TGCGCCAGCAGCCGGGGTGAGGGGTACACTGAAGCTTTCTTT.

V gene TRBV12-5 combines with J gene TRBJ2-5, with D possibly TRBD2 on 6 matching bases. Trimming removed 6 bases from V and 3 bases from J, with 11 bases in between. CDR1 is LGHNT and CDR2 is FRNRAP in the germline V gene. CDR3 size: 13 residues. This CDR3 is CASGHGGKETQYF. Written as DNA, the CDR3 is TGTGCTAGTGGCCACGGGGGAAAAGAGACCCAGTACTTC.

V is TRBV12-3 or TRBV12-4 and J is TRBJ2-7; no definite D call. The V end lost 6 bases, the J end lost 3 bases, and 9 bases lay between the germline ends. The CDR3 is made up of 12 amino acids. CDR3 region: CASSEVRYEQYF. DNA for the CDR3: TGTGCCAGCAGCGAGGTCCGCTACGAGCAGTACTTC.

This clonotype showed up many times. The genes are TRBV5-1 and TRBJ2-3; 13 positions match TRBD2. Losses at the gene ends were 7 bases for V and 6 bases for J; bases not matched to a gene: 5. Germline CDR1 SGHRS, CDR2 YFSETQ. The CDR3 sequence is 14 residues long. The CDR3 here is CASRLAGGSDTQYF. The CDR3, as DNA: TGCGCCAGCCGACTAGCGGGGGGAAGCGATACGCAGTATTTT.

The DNA for the CDR3 is TGTGCCAGCAGCCCCGGTCCCGCCTACGAGCAGTACGTC. Its protein is CASSPGPAYEQYV. This chain uses TRBV28 with TRBJ2-7, with D hard to call. Trimming shortened V by 6 bases and J by 2 bases, and 11 bases separated the two germline ends. Germline loops: CDR1 MDHEN, CDR2 SYDVKM. The CDR3 runs to 13 residues.

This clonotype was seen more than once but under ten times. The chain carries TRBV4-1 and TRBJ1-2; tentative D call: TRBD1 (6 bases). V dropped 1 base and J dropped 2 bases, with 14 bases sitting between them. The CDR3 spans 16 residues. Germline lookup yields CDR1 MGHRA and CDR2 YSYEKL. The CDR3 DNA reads TGCGCCAGCAGCCAAGGATTACAGGGTCCCAACTATGGCTACACCTTC. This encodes CASSQGLQGPNYGYTF.

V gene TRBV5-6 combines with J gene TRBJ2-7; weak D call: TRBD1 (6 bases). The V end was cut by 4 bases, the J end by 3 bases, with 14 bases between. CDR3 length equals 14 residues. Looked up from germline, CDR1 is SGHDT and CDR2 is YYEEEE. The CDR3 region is CASSPGQNSYEQYF. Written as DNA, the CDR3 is TGTGCCAGCAGCCCCGGACAGAATAGCTACGAGCAGTACTTC.